The clone carrying this T cell receptor (beta chain) was seen a few times. Its antigen is currently unknown. This sample stems from a study of response to subunit inactivated influenza vaccine. General study findings and limits: There was a suggestion from the authors that each seasonal influenza vaccination recruits few new T cells.

Using its own MiXCR run on the RT-PCR reads, TCRdb lists one record per CDR3 protein. This sample carries about 800,000 distinct CDR3 sequences, 20% to 25% of them seen once, and the ten largest clones take 10% to 13%. Germline CDR1 reads SGHRS; CDR2 reads YFSETQ. The V end lost 4 bases, the J end lost 0 bases, and 16 bases lay between the germline ends. The CDR3 totals 16 residues. This rearrangement joins TRBV5-1 to TRBJ1-2, with a weak D call TRBD1 (6 bases). Sequenced here: PBMCs from blood, sampled 5 to 6 days after vaccination. The clonotype was recovered from a man aged 50 to 59 who received an inactivated influenza vaccine. CDR3 coding DNA: TGCGCCAGCAGCCCTACGACAGGAGTGCCTAACTATGGCTACACCTTC. It codes for CASSPTTGVPNYGYTF.